This entry lists 14 T cell receptor beta chains sequenced from one sample in a study of human T cells and chemical hapten exposure. Noted time point: patch test 3, about 24 weeks after DPC sensitization. The treatment here: therapeutic diphenylcyclopropenone sensitization with weekly scalp DPC. Each CDR3 protein is one row after TCRdb ran MiXCR on the RACE reads. The table has approximately 88,000 distinct CDR3 sequences, 13% seen once; the top ten hold approximately 5.2%. The material was whole blood, obtained in connection with sensitization to the hapten diphenylcyclopropenone (DPC). All receptors come from a woman aged 50 to 60 with alopecia areata. Some clones in this sample may be carry-over from other donors' samples.

This clonotype was recorded a few times. The chain links TRBV10-1 to TRBJ1-5; the D is unclear. V gave up 9 bases and J gave up 0 bases, with 12 bases separating them. Germline V gene sequence: CDR1 WNHNN, CDR2 SYGVQD (reference sequence). This CDR3 is built from 14 residues. In DNA, the CDR3 is TGCGCCAGTATCCCACCGTATAGCAATCAGCCCCAGCATTTT. This translates into CASIPPYSNQPQHF.

This clonotype was counted many times. The chain employs TRBV21-1 and TRBJ1-4; TRBD1, the D gene given by the table, was not confirmed from the DNA. TRBV21-1 is designated a pseudogene. There are 15 residues in the CDR3. The CDR3 loop is CASNTRDRDDEKLFF. The CDR3, as DNA: TGTGCCAGCAACACCCGGGACAGGGATGATGAAAAACTGTTTTTT.

This clonotype was seen a handful of times. The chain recombines TRBV9 with TRBJ2-5; possibly TRBD1 for D (7 bases). Trimming shortened V by 0 bases and J by 10 bases, and 22 bases separated the two germline ends. The CDR3 spans 16 residues. Germline CDR1 SGDLS, CDR2 YYNGEE. The CDR3 protein is CASSVGFGGGTEDQYF. CDR3 nucleotide sequence: TGTGCCAGCAGCGTAGGGTTTGGAGGGGGCACCGAAGACCAGTACTTC. Full variable domain (rest looked up from reference TRBV9 and TRBJ2-5): DSGVTQTPKHLITATGQRVTLRCSPRSGDLSVYWYQQSLDQGLQFLIQYYNGEERAKGNILERFSAQQFPDLHSELNLSSLELGDSALYFCASSVGFGGGTEDQYFGPGTRLLVL.

This clonotype was picked up many times. The chain uses TRBV2 and TRBJ2-1; D could derive from TRBD1 or TRBD2 (5 bases each). The CDR3 contains 16 residues. Germline V CDR1 and CDR2: SNHLY, FYNNEI. Trimming removed 8 bases at V and 7 bases at J, with 24 bases between. The CDR3 DNA follows: TGTGCCAGCGAAATAACGGCCGGGACGGGGTGGAATGAGCAGTTCTTC. Translated, it gives CASEITAGTGWNEQFF.

This clonotype showed up many times. This chain connects TRBV27 to TRBJ2-5, with a weak D call TRBD1 (6 bases). Germline CDR1 is MNHEY and CDR2 is SMNVEV (reference sequence). CDR3 length equals 13 residues. Trimming took 3 bases from V and 5 from J, leaving 10 bases between them. This chain's CDR3 is CASSFARGETQYF. CDR3 sequence (DNA): TGTGCCAGCAGTTTCGCGAGGGGGGAGACCCAGTACTTC.

This clonotype was found many times. V and J are TRBV3-1 and TRBJ1-2; tentatively, D is TRBD1 (6 bases). The CDR3 runs to 15 residues. Trimming left V 3 bases short and J 5 bases short, with 16 bases between. Germline values: CDR1 LGHDT, CDR2 YNNKEL (reference sequence). The CDR3 is CASSQPGHGLYGYTF. CDR3 DNA sequence: TGTGCCAGCAGCCAGCCGGGACACGGCCTTTATGGCTACACCTTC.

This clonotype came up a few times. The rearrangement links TRBV28 to TRBJ1-6; D ambiguous. Germline CDR1 reads MDHEN; CDR2 reads SYDVKM. V lost 2 bases to trimming and J lost 7 bases, with 9 bases between them. The CDR3 consists of 14 residues. The CDR3, as DNA: TGTGCCAGCAGTTTACGGGCAGCGAATTCACCCCTCCACTTT. It specifies CASSLRAANSPLHF.

Many counts were recorded for this clonotype. The V and J genes are TRBV3-1 and TRBJ2-5; D remains ambiguous. This CDR3 is built from 15 residues. Germline-derived CDR1 and CDR2 are LGHDT and YNNKEL (reference sequence). V was pared by 2 bases and J by 2 bases, with 12 bases between. In nucleotides, the CDR3 is TGTGCCAGCAGCCAACTAAAGGCCATTCAAGAGACCCAGTACTTC. Protein sequence: CASSQLKAIQETQYF.

Only a few counts were recorded for this clonotype. The rearrangement links TRBV10-2 to TRBJ1-1, with D uncertain. The germline CDR1 and CDR2 sequences are WSHSY and SAAADI. The CDR3 has 13 residues. V gave up 6 bases and J gave up 3 bases, with 11 bases separating them. As DNA, the CDR3 is TGCGCCAGCAGACTCAGGAGAGACACTGAAGCTTTCTTT. Translating it yields CASRLRRDTEAFF.

J is TRBJ1-1 and V is TRBV12-3 or TRBV12-4; perhaps TRBD1 as D (5 bases). The V gene lost 6 bases and the J gene lost 4 bases, with 12 bases spanning the gap. This CDR3 is built from 13 residues. The CDR3 spells CASSFVDSTEAFF. CDR3 DNA: TGTGCCAGCAGCTTTGTCGACAGCACTGAAGCTTTCTTT.

This clonotype was observed at least ten times. The J gene is TRBJ2-7, the V gene TRBV11-2; D perhaps matches TRBD1 (6 bases). CDR1 is SGHAT and CDR2 is FQNNGV in the germline V gene. Trimming took off 5 bases at V and 1 base at J, with 15 bases between the two ends. This CDR3 is 15 amino acids long. The CDR3, as DNA: TGTGCCAGCAGCGCCATCTCAGGGGTGTCCTACGAGCAGTACTTC. Protein: CASSAISGVSYEQYF.

This clonotype occurred many times. The rearrangement uses TRBV7-9 and TRBJ1-6; D is uncertain. Trimming shortened V by 4 bases and J by 0 bases, and 10 bases separated the two germline ends. The CDR3 totals 16 residues. Germline lookup yields CDR1 SEHNR and CDR2 FQNEAQ (reference sequence). The CDR3 loop reads CASSSSVGSYNSPLHF. CDR3 coding DNA: TGTGCCAGCAGCTCCTCAGTAGGCTCCTATAATTCACCCCTCCACTTT. The variable domain in full, completed from reference TRBV7-9 and TRBJ1-6, reads DTGVSQNPRHKITKRGQNVTFRCDPISEHNRLYWYRQTLGQGPEFLTYFQNEAQLEKSRLLSDRFSAERPKGSFSTLEIQRTEQGDSAMYLCASSSSVGSYNSPLHFGNGTRLTVT.

This clonotype was seen ten or more times. This chain uses TRBV15 with TRBJ2-6; D may be TRBD2 (5 bases). The CDR3 totals 15 residues. CDR1 and CDR2 (germline): LNHNV, YYDKDF (reference sequence). The V gene lost 3 bases and the J gene lost 0 bases, with 6 bases spanning the gap. The CDR3 DNA reads as TGTGCCACCAGCAGGGACTTCTCTGGGGCCAACGTCCTGACTTTC. Translation gives CATSRDFSGANVLTF.

V gene TRBV18 combines with J gene TRBJ2-5, with no clear D. CDR3 length equals 14 residues. The germline gives CDR1 KGHSH, CDR2 LQKENI. V was clipped by 1 base and J by 1 base, with 7 bases between them. The CDR3 nucleotides are TGTGCCAGCTCACCACGGGCAGCCCAAGAGACCCAGTACTTC. It encodes CASSPRAAQETQYF. Full variable domain (rest looked up from reference TRBV18 and TRBJ2-5): NAGVMQNPRHLVRRRGQEARLRCSPMKGHSHVYWYRQLPEEGLKFMVYLQKENIIDESGMPKERFSAEFPKEGPSILRIQQVVRGDSAAYFCASSPRAAQETQYFGPGTRLLVL.